One sample yielded the 22 T cell receptor beta chains listed below, sequenced in a study of shared clonotypes between healthy human individuals (dated by TCRdb to between 2020 and 2021). Library preparation was by the immunoSEQ multiplex PCR assay. The table was pulled from immuneACCESS by TCRdb, which kept in-frame rearrangements only. Such tables lose some clones; where checked, under half of the loss comes from unresolved V genes, and the rest has no known cause. For this sample there are roughly 2,000,000 clones; approximately 94% appear just once. The ten largest account for 1.2% of the sample. CD8 naive samples were CD45RO-negative cells positively selected for CCR7, giving a CD45RA+CCR7+ population that excluded TemRA cells. The source material was naive CD8+ T cells sorted from blood. Interpreted using the paper, the cell subset or site label stands for: CD45RA+CCR7+. Every receptor here comes from a man aged 18 to 30 in good health.

This clone came up once. V usage is TRBV7-9 and J usage is TRBJ2-5, with TRBD1 matching 9 bases. CDR1 and CDR2 (germline): SEHNR, FQNEAQ (reference sequence). V was pared by 5 bases and J by 4 bases, with 11 bases of the junction left unmatched. This CDR3 is built from 16 residues. The CDR3 bases are TGTGCCAGCAGCCCCCCCCGACAGGGGGTGGGAGAGACCCAGTACTTC. Its translation is CASSPPRQGVGETQYF. The full variable domain, rest sourced from reference TRBV7-9 and TRBJ2-5, is DTGVSQNPRHKITKRGQNVTFRCDPISEHNRLYWYRQTLGQGPEFLTYFQNEAQLEKSRLLSDRFSAERPKGSFSTLEIQRTEQGDSAMYLCASSPPRQGVGETQYFGPGTRLLVL.

The rearrangement uses TRBV29-1 and TRBJ2-7; TRBD1 might be the D (6 bases). V lost 7 bases and J lost 3, with 10 bases in between. The CDR3 has 11 residues. CDR1 SQVTM and CDR2 ANQGSEA come from the germline V gene. The CDR3 sequence is CSGGQDYEQYF. The CDR3 DNA reads TGCAGCGGGGGGCAGGACTACGAGCAGTACTTC.

The table lists this clone with a count of one. V gene TRBV7-9 combines with J gene TRBJ1-5; D is possibly TRBD1 (5 bases). V lost 3 bases and J lost 6, with 12 bases in between. Looked up from germline, CDR1 is SEHNR and CDR2 is FQNEAQ (reference sequence). This CDR3 is 14 amino acids long. CDR3 region: CASSFGGSPQPQHF. The CDR3 DNA sequence: TGTGCCAGCAGCTTCGGGGGATCCCCTCAGCCCCAGCATTTT.

This chain connects TRBV9 to TRBJ1-5; no definite D call. V shed 4 bases and J shed 2 bases, with 7 bases lying between them. Germline CDR1 SGDLS, CDR2 YYNGEE. This CDR3 contains 13 residues. CDR3 DNA sequence: TGTGCCAGCAGCCCGAATGGCAATCAGCCCCAGCATTTT. Its translation is CASSPNGNQPQHF. Variable domain in full (rest from reference TRBV9 and TRBJ1-5): DSGVTQTPKHLITATGQRVTLRCSPRSGDLSVYWYQQSLDQGLQFLIQYYNGEERAKGNILERFSAQQFPDLHSELNLSSLELGDSALYFCASSPNGNQPQHFGDGTRLSIL.

The chain recombines TRBV5-3 with TRBJ2-5; 10 bases line up with TRBD2. TRBV5-3 falls under the ORF class, with uncertain function. V was pared by 2 bases and J by 0 bases, with 16 bases of the junction left unmatched. The CDR3 loop spans 20 amino acids. The CDR3 sequence is CARSFPGGSGGPGDQETQYF. CDR3 nucleotides: TGTGCCAGAAGCTTCCCGGGCGGTAGCGGGGGGCCGGGTGACCAAGAGACCCAGTACTTC.

A single count supports this clone. The chain couples TRBV9 to TRBJ2-1; 7 bases are shared with TRBD1. The V and J ends lost 3 bases and 8 bases, in that order; junction bases with no gene match: 11. The CDR3 is 15 residues long. Looked up from germline, CDR1 is SGDLS and CDR2 is YYNGEE. The CDR3 DNA reads as TGTGCCAGCAGCGACCCCGGGACAGAAGGTCATGAGCAGTTCTTC. It yields the protein CASSDPGTEGHEQFF.

This sequence joins TRBV7-9 and TRBJ2-5, with D perhaps TRBD1 (5 bases). Germline CDR1 and CDR2: SEHNR and FQNEAQ (reference sequence). V lost 5 bases and J 2 bases, leaving 15 bases between the germline ends. This CDR3 region has 15 residues. CDR3 coding DNA: TGTGCCAGCAGCGCCCCTCAGACAGCTCAAGAGACCCAGTACTTC. Its protein is CASSAPQTAQETQYF.

A single count supports this clone. V and J are TRBV4-2 and TRBJ2-5, with D possibly TRBD2 on 6 matching bases. The germline V gene encodes CDR1 LGHNA and CDR2 YNFKEQ. This CDR3 region has 19 residues. Trimming took 2 bases from V and 1 from J, leaving 23 bases between them. The CDR3 DNA sequence: TGTGCCAGCAGCCAACTTGGCGGGGACCCACACGCCTTCCAAGAGACCCAGTACTTC. Protein: CASSQLGGDPHAFQETQYF.

Regarding this clone: This sample also contains other DNA sequences that code for the same CDR3. V is TRBV5-4 and J is TRBJ1-1; D unclear. The CDR3 has 12 residues. Germline CDR1 reads SGHNT; CDR2 reads YYREEE (reference sequence). The V gene lost 3 bases and the J gene lost 1 base, with 4 bases spanning the gap. CDR3 DNA: TGTGCCAGCAGCTCGGAGAACACTGAAGCTTTCTTT. Its translation is CASSSENTEAFF.

The genes are TRBV6-1 and TRBJ1-4; D possibly corresponds to TRBD1 (5 bases). The CDR3 has 11 residues. The V end was cut by 5 bases, the J end by 15 bases, with 13 bases between. Germline loops: CDR1 MNHNS, CDR2 SASEGT. The CDR3 DNA reads as TGTGCCAGCAGTCCCCCGGGACTGATGTTTTTT. This translates into CASSPPGLMFF.

The chain couples TRBV13 to TRBJ2-3; D is possibly TRBD1 (6 bases). The V gene's germline CDR1 is PRHDT and CDR2 FYEKMQ (reference sequence). The CDR3 runs 15 residues. V was shortened by 0 bases and J by 2 bases, with 9 bases between the two germline ends. The CDR3 coding sequence is TGTGCCAGCAGCTTAGGCAGGGGACACACAGATACGCAGTATTTT. This translates into CASSLGRGHTDTQYF.

With regard to this clone: Different DNA sequences within this sample yield the same CDR3. The J gene is TRBJ2-7, the V gene TRBV11-2; 11 nucleotides line up with TRBD1. The CDR3 sequence is 15 residues long. V shed 5 bases, J shed 1 base, and the junction held 4 bases outside the gene matches. CDR1 and CDR2 from the germline V gene are SGHAT and FQNNGV. The chain's CDR3 is CASSPGTGGSYEQYF. CDR3 nucleotides: TGTGCCAGCAGCCCAGGGACAGGGGGGTCCTACGAGCAGTACTTC.

The chain uses TRBV6-6 and TRBJ2-2; the D gene could be TRBD1 or TRBD2 (5 bases each). There are 14 residues in the CDR3. Germline CDR1 MNHNY, CDR2 SVGAGI (reference sequence). Trimming removed 5 bases from V and 3 bases from J, with 10 bases in between. CDR3 sequence reads: CASSMGVYTGELFF. CDR3 sequence (DNA): TGTGCCAGCAGTATGGGGGTTTACACCGGGGAGCTGTTTTTT.

In DNA form, the CDR3 reads TGTGCCAGCAGCTTACCAGGGGATATCGGCTACACCTTC. It is translated as CASSLPGDIGYTF. This rearrangement joins TRBV7-9 to TRBJ1-2, with D possibly TRBD1 on 6 matching bases. CDR1 is SEHNR, CDR2 FQNEAQ, per germline (reference sequence). V gave up 2 bases and J gave up 8 bases, with 12 bases separating them. CDR3 size: 13 residues.

The genes are TRBV7-9 and TRBJ2-5, with 7 nucleotides matching TRBD1. This CDR3 is built from 16 residues. The V gene end was trimmed by 3 bases and the J gene end by 4 bases; junction bases not matched to a gene: 11. The germline V gene encodes CDR1 SEHNR and CDR2 FQNEAQ (reference sequence). The CDR3 DNA follows: TGTGCCAGCAGCTTCAGACAGGGTCAGGTCACAGAGACCCAGTACTTC. Protein product: CASSFRQGQVTETQYF.

The V gene is TRBV30, the J gene TRBJ2-7; D is unclear. V lost 2 bases to trimming and J lost 2 bases, with 10 bases between them. CDR3 length equals 13 residues. Germline V gene lookup returns CDR1 GTSNPN and CDR2 SVGIG (reference sequence). CDR3 in DNA: TGTGCCTGGAGTTGGACGTTTGCCTACGAGCAGTACTTC. Translating gives CAWSWTFAYEQYF.

V gene TRBV9 combines with J gene TRBJ1-2; no reliable D call. The V gene lost 4 bases and the J gene lost 2 bases, with 15 bases spanning the gap. Germline CDR1 and CDR2: SGDLS and YYNGEE. The CDR3 length is 15 residues. This CDR3 is CASSSPGGGNYGYTF. CDR3 nucleotides: TGTGCCAGCAGCTCCCCCGGAGGAGGGAACTATGGCTACACCTTC.

The V call is TRBV19, the J call TRBJ2-7; perhaps TRBD2 as D (5 bases). CDR1 LNHDA and CDR2 SQIVND come from the germline V gene (reference sequence). The CDR3 length is 14 residues. The V and J ends lost 3 bases and 4 bases respectively, with 13 bases between them. In DNA form, the CDR3 reads TGTGCCAGTAGTATTGGGCTAGAGGGATACGAGCAGTACTTC. Its protein is CASSIGLEGYEQYF.

This clone was counted a single time. The chain employs TRBV5-7 and TRBJ1-5, with TRBD1 matching 8 bases. TRBV5-7 is filed as an ORF, its function uncertain. The CDR3 sequence is 14 residues long. Trimming cost V 3 bases and J 7 bases; bases outside gene matches: 6. This CDR3 is CASSSGQGGQPQHF. For the CDR3, the DNA is TGTGCCAGCAGCTCAGGACAGGGAGGGCAGCCCCAGCATTTT.

The chain uses TRBV28 and TRBJ1-5, with D hard to call. Trimming cost V 3 bases and J 7 bases, with 7 bases left between them. Germline V gives CDR1 MDHEN, CDR2 SYDVKM. CDR3 length: 12 residues. The CDR3 is CASSFGRQPQHF. Written as DNA, the CDR3 is TGTGCCAGCAGTTTTGGGAGGCAGCCCCAGCATTTT.

This chain uses TRBV20-1 with TRBJ2-1, with D uncertain. CDR1 is DFQATT and CDR2 is SNEGSKA in the germline V gene (reference sequence). Trimming took 6 bases from V and 9 from J, leaving 9 bases between them. The CDR3 spans 10 residues. In DNA form, the CDR3 reads TGCAGTGCGGCTATAAGTGAGCAGTTCTTC. Translation gives CSAAISEQFF.

This clone was found once. The chain links TRBV14 to TRBJ2-3; a possible D gene is TRBD2 (6 bases). Looked up from germline, CDR1 is SGHDN and CDR2 is FVKESK. The CDR3 has 13 residues. V gave up 0 bases and J gave up 6 bases, with 7 bases separating them. DNA for the CDR3: TGTGCCAGCAGCCAAGATGGGGGGGATACGCAGTATTTT. Protein: CASSQDGGDTQYF.